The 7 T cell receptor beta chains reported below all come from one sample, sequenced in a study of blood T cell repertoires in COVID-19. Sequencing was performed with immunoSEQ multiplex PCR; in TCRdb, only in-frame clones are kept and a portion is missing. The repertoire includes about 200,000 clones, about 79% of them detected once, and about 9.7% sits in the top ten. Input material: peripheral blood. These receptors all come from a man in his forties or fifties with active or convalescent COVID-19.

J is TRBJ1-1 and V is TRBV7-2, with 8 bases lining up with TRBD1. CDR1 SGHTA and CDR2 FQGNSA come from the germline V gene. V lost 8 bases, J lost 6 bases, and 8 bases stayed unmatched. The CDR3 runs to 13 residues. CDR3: CASYPQGASEAFF. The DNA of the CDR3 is TGTGCCAGCTATCCGCAGGGGGCCTCTGAAGCTTTCTTT.

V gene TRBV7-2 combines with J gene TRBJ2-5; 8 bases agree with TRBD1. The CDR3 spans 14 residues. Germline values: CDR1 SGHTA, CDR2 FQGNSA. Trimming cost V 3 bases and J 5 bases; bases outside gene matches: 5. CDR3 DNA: TGTGCCAGCAGCTTTCAGGGGGCCAGGGAGACCCAGTACTTC. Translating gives CASSFQGARETQYF.

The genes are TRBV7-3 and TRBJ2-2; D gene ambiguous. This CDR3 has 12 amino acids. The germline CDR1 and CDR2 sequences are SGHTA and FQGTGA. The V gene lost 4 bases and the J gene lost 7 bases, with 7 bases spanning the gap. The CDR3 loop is CASSSQYGELFF. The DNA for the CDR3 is TGTGCCAGCAGCTCCCAGTACGGGGAGCTGTTTTTT. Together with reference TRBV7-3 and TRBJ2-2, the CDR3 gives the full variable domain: GAGVSQTPSNKVTEKGKYVELRCDPISGHTALYWYRQSLGQGPEFLIYFQGTGAADDSGLPNDRFFAVRPEGSVSTLKIQRTERGDSAVYLCASSSQYGELFFGEGSRLTVL.

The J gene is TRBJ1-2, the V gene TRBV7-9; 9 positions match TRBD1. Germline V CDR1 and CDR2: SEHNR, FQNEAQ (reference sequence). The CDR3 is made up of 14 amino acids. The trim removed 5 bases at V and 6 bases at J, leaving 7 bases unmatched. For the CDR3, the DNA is TGTGCCAGCAGCATGGACAGGGGTGCGAATGGCTACACCTTC. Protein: CASSMDRGANGYTF.

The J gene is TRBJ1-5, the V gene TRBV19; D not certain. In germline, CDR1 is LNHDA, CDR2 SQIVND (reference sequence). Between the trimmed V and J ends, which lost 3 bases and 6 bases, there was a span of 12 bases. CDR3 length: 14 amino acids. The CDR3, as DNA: TGTGCCAGTAGTATGAGATCAAGCGGTCAGCCCCAGCATTTT. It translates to CASSMRSSGQPQHF.

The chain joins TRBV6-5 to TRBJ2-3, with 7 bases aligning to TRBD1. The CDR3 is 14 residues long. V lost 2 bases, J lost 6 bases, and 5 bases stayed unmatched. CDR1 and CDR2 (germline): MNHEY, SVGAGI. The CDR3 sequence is CASSYPGTADTQYF. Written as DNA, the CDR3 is TGTGCCAGCAGTTACCCTGGGACAGCCGATACGCAGTATTTT.

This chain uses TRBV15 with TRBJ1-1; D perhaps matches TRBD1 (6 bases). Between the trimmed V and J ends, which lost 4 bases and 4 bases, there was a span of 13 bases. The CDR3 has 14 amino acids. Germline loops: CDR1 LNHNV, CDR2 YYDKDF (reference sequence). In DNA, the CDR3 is TGTGCCACCAGCACCCAGAGGGGGAGCACTGAAGCTTTCTTT. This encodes CATSTQRGSTEAFF.